Below are 22 T cell receptor beta chains sequenced from a single sample in a study of siplizumab effects on memory and regulatory T cells. TCRdb keeps only in-frame clones here, not all; method: immunoSEQ multiplex PCR. The profile covers about 64,000 clones, with approximately 96% appearing a single time and approximately 0.1% taken by the ten largest. The material sequenced was naive CD8+ T cells sorted from blood. Receptor source: a human donor in good health.

This clone was seen once. This chain connects TRBV12-5 to TRBJ2-5; TRBD2 agrees at 8 bases. CDR1 and CDR2 (germline): LGHNT, FRNRAP. The junction had 12 bases not matched to a gene; V was cut back by 7 bases and J by 5 bases. The CDR3 spans 15 residues. In DNA form, the CDR3 reads TGTGCTAGTGCCCCTTGGCGGGGGGTATTTGAGACCCAGTACTTC. It specifies CASAPWRGVFETQYF.

The rearrangement uses TRBV27 and TRBJ2-1; D is unclear. The CDR3 is 14 amino acids. Germline loops: CDR1 MNHEY, CDR2 SMNVEV (reference sequence). Trimming cost V 6 bases and J 0 bases, with 9 bases left between them. CDR3: CASSPIYSYNEQFF. CDR3 nucleotide sequence: TGTGCCAGCAGCCCAATTTACTCCTACAATGAGCAGTTCTTC.

The chain couples TRBV7-2 to TRBJ2-1, with TRBD2 matching 7 bases. The CDR3 is 14 amino acids. V shed 5 bases, J shed 4 bases, and the junction held 5 bases outside the gene matches. Germline V gives CDR1 SGHTA, CDR2 FQGNSA. CDR3 protein: CASSGGDSYNEQFF. The CDR3 DNA reads TGTGCCAGCAGCGGGGGGGACTCATACAATGAGCAGTTCTTC.

The rearrangement joins TRBV23-1 to TRBJ2-7, with a possible D match to TRBD1 (5 bases). TRBV23-1 is assigned to the ORF class and has an uncertain function. This CDR3 spans 15 amino acids. The V end lost 6 bases, the J end lost 3 bases, and 18 bases lay between the germline ends. The CDR3 region is CASRPPGFNHYEQYF. DNA for the CDR3: TGCGCCAGCAGACCCCCAGGGTTTAACCACTACGAGCAGTACTTC.

CDR3 in amino acids: CASSLSGQLNHEQYF. In DNA form, the CDR3 reads TGTGCCAGCAGTTTATCAGGACAACTCAACCACGAGCAGTACTTC. The chain combines TRBV27 with TRBJ2-7, with a possible D match to TRBD1 (5 bases). The CDR3 is 15 amino acids. V lost 0 bases and J lost 5, with 14 bases in between. Per the germline V gene, CDR1 is MNHEY and CDR2 is SMNVEV (reference sequence).

The CDR3: CASSEAMGWETQYF. DNA of the CDR3: TGTGCCAGCAGTGAAGCGATGGGGTGGGAGACCCAGTACTTC. V is TRBV2 and J is TRBJ2-5; D remains unclear. The CDR3 is made up of 14 amino acids. The germline V gene has CDR1 SNHLY and CDR2 FYNNEI. The V end lost 0 bases, the J end lost 5 bases, and 10 bases lay between the germline ends.

CDR3 residues: CASSLYRGTNTEAFF. CDR3 DNA sequence: TGTGCCAGCAGCTTGTACAGGGGGACGAACACTGAAGCTTTCTTT. V usage is TRBV5-5 and J usage is TRBJ1-1; 8 bases map to TRBD1. Trimming removed 1 base from V and 1 base from J; junction bases left unmatched: 3. The CDR3 spans 15 residues. The germline V gene has CDR1 SGHKS and CDR2 YYEKEE (reference sequence).

CDR3 sequence: CASSRTGGDEQYF. The DNA for the CDR3 is TGCGCCAGCAGCCGCACGGGGGGTGACGAGCAGTACTTC. The chain uses TRBV5-1 and TRBJ2-7; 7 bases fit TRBD2. Germline CDR1 is SGHRS and CDR2 is YFSETQ. The V and J ends lost 4 bases and 5 bases, in that order; junction bases with no gene match: 6. The CDR3 contains 13 residues.

The V gene is TRBV5-1, the J gene TRBJ2-7; D is possibly TRBD1 or TRBD2 (5 bases each). The CDR3 extends over 15 amino acids. V lost 0 bases, J lost 0 bases, and 10 bases lay in between. CDR1 and CDR2 (germline): SGHRS, YFSETQ. For the CDR3, the DNA is TGCGCCAGCAGCTTGGCGCCAGGGACCTCCTACGAGCAGTACTTC. This translates into CASSLAPGTSYEQYF.

The chain uses TRBV7-6 and TRBJ1-5; the D is unclear. Germline V lookup: CDR1 SGHVS, CDR2 FNYEAQ. V lost 1 base and J lost 4, with 11 bases in between. The CDR3 runs to 15 residues. The chain's CDR3 is CASSLEMKGNQPQHF. DNA of the CDR3: TGTGCCAGCAGCTTAGAGATGAAAGGGAATCAGCCCCAGCATTTT.

The genes are TRBV7-9 and TRBJ1-4; D remains ambiguous. The CDR3 consists of 14 residues. The germline V gene encodes CDR1 SEHNR and CDR2 FQNEAQ (reference sequence). Trimming left V 5 bases short and J 3 bases short, with 10 bases between. The CDR3 bases are TGTGCCAGCAGCCCCCGGACGGCTAATGAAAAACTGTTTTTT. This gives the protein CASSPRTANEKLFF.

The chain employs TRBV29-1 and TRBJ2-2; D is undetermined. Germline CDR1 reads SQVTM; CDR2 reads ANQGSEA. V lost 7 bases and J 7 bases, leaving 10 bases between the germline ends. This CDR3 has 11 residues. The CDR3, as DNA: TGCAGCGCCCTCCTAGTCGGGGAGCTGTTTTTT. Amino acids: CSALLVGELFF.

V usage is TRBV6-1 and J usage is TRBJ1-1, with 7 bases that match TRBD1. The CDR3 runs 12 residues. V lost 5 bases and J lost 4; bases outside the gene matches: 1. Germline V gene lookup returns CDR1 MNHNS and CDR2 SASEGT. The CDR3 bases are TGTGCCAGCAGTCCAGGGGGCACTGAAGCTTTCTTT. Translated: CASSPGGTEAFF.

The chain employs TRBV4-1 and TRBJ1-5; D is possibly TRBD1 (5 bases). CDR1 is MGHRA and CDR2 is YSYEKL in the germline V gene. CDR3 length: 15 amino acids. Trimming stripped 0 bases from V and 5 bases from J, with 11 bases between. The CDR3 region has the DNA TGCGCCAGCAGCCAAGACACCGGGGCCCATCAGCCCCAGCATTTT. It codes for CASSQDTGAHQPQHF.

The rearrangement links TRBV29-1 to TRBJ1-3; D is undetermined. CDR3 size: 16 residues. Germline V CDR1 and CDR2: SQVTM, ANQGSEA. Trimming stripped 0 bases from V and 4 bases from J, with 16 bases between. CDR3 region: CSVEDLDGPVGNTIYF. In DNA form, the CDR3 reads TGCAGCGTTGAAGACTTGGACGGTCCCGTGGGAAACACCATATATTTT.

The chain is built from TRBV9 and TRBJ1-1; D unclear. The V and J ends lost 4 bases and 0 bases respectively, with 7 bases between them. Germline V CDR1 and CDR2: SGDLS, YYNGEE. This CDR3 region has 13 residues. The CDR3 bases are TGTGCCAGCAGCTCTGGTATGAACACTGAAGCTTTCTTT. Protein: CASSSGMNTEAFF. Supplemented by reference TRBV9 and TRBJ1-1, the full variable domain reads DSGVTQTPKHLITATGQRVTLRCSPRSGDLSVYWYQQSLDQGLQFLIQYYNGEERAKGNILERFSAQQFPDLHSELNLSSLELGDSALYFCASSSGMNTEAFFGQGTRLTVV.

The rearrangement joins TRBV28 to TRBJ2-2; 13 bases map to TRBD2. This CDR3 is built from 16 residues. V lost 4 bases to trimming and J lost 5 bases; unmatched junction nucleotides: 4. Germline V gene sequence: CDR1 MDHEN, CDR2 SYDVKM. As DNA, the CDR3 is TGTGCCAGCAGTTCCCCGGGACTAGCGGGGACCGGGGAGCTGTTTTTT. It codes for CASSSPGLAGTGELFF. The full variable domain, completed using reference TRBV28 and TRBJ2-2, is DVKVTQSSRYLVKRTGEKVFLECVQDMDHENMFWYRQDPGLGLRLIYFSYDVKMKEKGDIPEGYSVSREKKERFSLILESASTNQTSMYLCASSSPGLAGTGELFFGEGSRLTVL.

The gene calls are TRBV15 and TRBJ2-2; D is ambiguous. CDR3 length: 14 amino acids. Trimming removed 3 bases at V and 1 base at J, with 6 bases between. Germline values: CDR1 LNHNV, CDR2 YYDKDF (reference sequence). CDR3: CATSRDLNTGELFF. The CDR3 coding sequence is TGTGCCACCAGCAGGGACCTGAACACCGGGGAGCTGTTTTTT.

J is TRBJ2-5 and V is TRBV6-4; tentatively, D is TRBD2 (6 bases). The CDR3 covers 17 residues. The V gene's germline CDR1 is MRHNA and CDR2 SNTAGT. Trimming shortened V by 10 bases and J by 3 bases, and 27 bases separated the two germline ends. The CDR3 sequence is CATPTRDSSGKEETQYF. The CDR3 DNA reads TGTGCCACCCCTACCCGGGACTCAAGTGGGAAGGAAGAGACCCAGTACTTC.

The chain is built from TRBV7-9 and TRBJ1-6; D uncertain. Per the germline V gene, CDR1 is SEHNR and CDR2 is FQNEAQ (reference sequence). The V end lost 2 bases, the J end lost 8 bases, and 7 bases lay between the germline ends. The length of the CDR3 is 13 residues. DNA of the CDR3: TGTGCCAGCAGCTTAATATCTGATTCACCCCTCCACTTT. Protein sequence: CASSLISDSPLHF.

The genes are TRBV2 and TRBJ1-1; D remains unclear. The CDR3 length is 14 residues. The ends were cut back, 8 bases at V and 3 bases at J, with 16 bases in the middle. CDR1 is SNHLY and CDR2 is FYNNEI in the germline V gene. In DNA form, the CDR3 reads TGTGCCAGCGGATCGGGAGGCTGGGACACTGAAGCTTTCTTT. Protein product: CASGSGGWDTEAFF.

This chain connects TRBV15 to TRBJ1-2; the D is unclear. V was cut by 6 bases and J by 3 bases, with 14 bases left in between. CDR1 is LNHNV, CDR2 YYDKDF, per germline (reference sequence). This CDR3 is 14 amino acids long. The CDR3 nucleotides are TGTGCCACCAGTCTGACATCCGGCGACTATGGCTACACCTTC. Translating gives CATSLTSGDYGYTF.